This TCR beta chain is drawn from a study of cytomegalovirus exposure and HLA in healthy donors. Study information: HLA-typed donors were the source of approximately 86 million unique TCRs held in an early data release.

Study outcomes and limitations: Later work associated approximately 17,000 TCR beta sequences with HLA alleles at 0.05 false discovery rate.

V trimming: 6 bases; J trimming: 4 bases; junction bases outside the gene matches: 3. CDR1 is MRHNA and CDR2 is SNTAGT in the germline V gene. The CDR3 totals 14 residues. With regard to this clone: Its antigen remains unidentified. Distinct nucleotide sequences in the sample also encode this CDR3.

13 Jbeta primers and 60 Vbeta primers were used for the PCR. Only in-frame clones appear in the TCRdb table, and some are missing; sequencing was by immunoSEQ multiplex PCR. The repertoire has 100,000 to 150,000 clones, roughly 69% of them found once; the top ten carry about 3%. Sample: PBMCs. The receptor was derived from a human donor in good health. V is TRBV6-4 and J is TRBJ2-3; 11 positions agree with TRBD2. The CDR3 nucleotides are TGTGCCAGCAGCGTAGCGGGGGGGCCAGATACGCAGTATTTT. Its protein is CASSVAGGPDTQYF.